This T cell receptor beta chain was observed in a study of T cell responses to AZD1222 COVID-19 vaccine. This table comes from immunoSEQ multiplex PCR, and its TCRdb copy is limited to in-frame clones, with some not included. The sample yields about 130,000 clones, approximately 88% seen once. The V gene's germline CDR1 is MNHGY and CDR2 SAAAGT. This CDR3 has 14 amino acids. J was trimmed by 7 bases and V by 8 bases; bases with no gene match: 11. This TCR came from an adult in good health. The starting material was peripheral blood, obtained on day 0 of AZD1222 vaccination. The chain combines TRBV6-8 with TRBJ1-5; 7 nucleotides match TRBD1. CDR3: CASGRRQGRQPQHF. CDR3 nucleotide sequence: TGTGCCAGCGGCCGTCGACAGGGCCGGCAGCCCCAGCATTTT.